These 14 T cell receptor beta chains came from one sample sequenced in a study of T cells expressing NK-cell markers. From the 5' RACE reads, TCRdb lists one entry per CDR3 protein and no DNA. The sample has about 400,000 distinct CDR3 sequences; the top ten hold about 10%. Sequenced: blood T cells: a sorted CD56 or NKG2C T cell subset, CD4+ or CD8+ T cells, or bulk PBMC T cells (not recorded which). The receptors come from a woman aged 50 to 65 in good health.

The genes are TRBV9 and TRBJ1-5; the TCRdb D gene call, TRBD1, has no DNA to confirm it. CDR3 length: 14 residues. The germline V gene encodes CDR1 SGDLS and CDR2 YYNGEE. CDR3 residues: CASSGGQVYQPQHF.

V usage is TRBV4-1 and J usage is TRBJ2-6; the D gene TCRdb calls, TRBD1, cannot be checked with no DNA. The germline CDR1 and CDR2 sequences are MGHRA and YSYEKL. The CDR3 totals 17 residues. The CDR3 sequence: CASWAGTGLSGANVLTF.

V usage is TRBV20-1 and J usage is TRBJ2-1; the TCRdb D gene call, TRBD1, has no DNA to confirm it. This CDR3 region has 16 residues. CDR1 and CDR2 (germline): DFQATT, SNEGSKA (reference sequence). The CDR3 loop reads CSAKDTSGTLGHEQFF.

The CDR3 loop is CSAREETRATDTQYF. The chain employs TRBV20-1 and TRBJ2-3; as DNA is missing, the TRBD2 call by TCRdb cannot be tested. Germline CDR1 reads DFQATT; CDR2 reads SNEGSKA (reference sequence). The CDR3 contains 15 residues.

The chain links TRBV5-1 to TRBJ1-1; the TCRdb D gene call, TRBD1, has no DNA to confirm it. The CDR3 consists of 15 residues. Per germline, CDR1 SGHRS and CDR2 YFSETQ. CDR3 protein: CASSERTSRDTEAFF.

The J gene is TRBJ1-2, the V gene TRBV7-9; TCRdb's D gene call, TRBD1, goes unchecked for lack of DNA. The germline gives CDR1 SEHNR, CDR2 FQNEAQ (reference sequence). The CDR3 sequence is 14 residues long. The CDR3: CASSLSGVESGYTF.

The chain couples TRBV30 to TRBJ2-7; absent DNA, TCRdb's TRBD1 call cannot be checked. Germline V lookup: CDR1 GTSNPN, CDR2 SVGIG (reference sequence). There are 14 residues in the CDR3. CDR3 protein: CAWSEGIGTYEQYF.

This sequence joins TRBV19 and TRBJ2-7; with no DNA, the TCRdb D assignment of TRBD1 cannot be verified. This CDR3 is built from 13 residues. From germline, CDR1 is LNHDA and CDR2 SQIVND (reference sequence). This CDR3 is CASQGDRAYEQYF.

The V and J genes are TRBV20-1 and TRBJ2-7; the D gene TCRdb calls, TRBD1, cannot be checked with no DNA. This CDR3 contains 12 residues. Per the germline V gene, CDR1 is DFQATT and CDR2 is SNEGSKA (reference sequence). CDR3 sequence reads: CSAREGVHEQYF.

The chain joins TRBV6-5 to TRBJ2-1; TCRdb's assignment of TRBD1 cannot be checked, as there is no DNA. CDR1 and CDR2 (germline): MNHEY, SVGAGI. This CDR3 region has 19 residues. Here the CDR3 reads CASSYSKRHGGRTHNEQFF.

V and J are TRBV20-1 and TRBJ2-5; TCRdb gives TRBD1 as the D gene, but with no DNA this cannot be confirmed. Germline V gene sequence: CDR1 DFQATT, CDR2 SNEGSKA (reference sequence). There are 13 residues in the CDR3. CDR3: CSARKQGQETQYF.

The chain joins TRBV5-6 to TRBJ2-7; the D gene TCRdb calls, TRBD2, cannot be checked with no DNA. The V gene's germline CDR1 is SGHDT and CDR2 YYEEEE. The CDR3 contains 15 residues. The CDR3 spells CASSSKPLAAYEQYF.

J is TRBJ2-1 and V is TRBV11-2; the D call from TCRdb, TRBD2, cannot be confirmed without DNA. The germline CDR1 and CDR2 sequences are SGHAT and FQNNGV. CDR3 length: 13 residues. This chain's CDR3 is CASSSPRGLRQFF.

The chain recombines TRBV12-3 or TRBV12-4 with TRBJ1-1; TCRdb's D call of TRBD1 is untestable without DNA. The CDR3 runs 14 residues. CDR3 region: CASSSVLMNTEAFF.